This T cell receptor beta chain was profiled in a study of shared clonotypes between healthy human individuals. Whole-study results and caveats: For naive CD4 cells, approximately 4.8% of clonotypes were shared across a handful of donors.

This clone was observed a few times. Its antigen is unknown. An assay was performed, and its level was deep. Genomic DNA of each subset was evenly split across several immunoSEQ plates. Sequencing used immunoSEQ multiplex PCR; TCRdb keeps in-frame clones, though not all of them. The sample contains about a million clones, around three quarters of which appear only once. V was trimmed by 3 bases and J by 6 bases, leaving 18 bases between them. The CDR3 is 16 amino acids. Germline CDR1 SGHTA, CDR2 FQGNSA. The V call is TRBV7-2, the J call TRBJ2-1, with D unclear. Material: memory CD4+ T cells from PBMCs. Noted subset: CD45RA-negative fraction. This sequence was found in a man between 18 and 29 years old in good health. Some clones in this sample may be carry-over from other donors' samples. CDR3 residues: CASSFLLRISGNEQFF. The DNA for the CDR3 is TGTGCCAGCAGCTTCCTCCTCCGAATTTCTGGCAATGAGCAGTTCTTC.